These 21 T cell receptor beta chains originate from one sample sequenced in a study of T cell changes during pregnancy in multiple sclerosis. The method was immunoSEQ multiplex PCR; TCRdb's version includes in-frame clones alone and lacks a portion of them. The table records about 46,000 clones, about 93% of them present only once. Sequenced here: CD4+ T cells from peripheral blood mononuclear cells, sampled after pregnancy. Every receptor here comes from a female donor with multiple sclerosis, enrolled in a pregnancy study.

The chain couples TRBV7-8 to TRBJ1-2, with 10 bases aligning to TRBD1. J gave up 6 bases and V 5 bases, and 6 bases lay outside the gene matches. The CDR3 has 14 amino acids. Germline V CDR1 and CDR2: SGHVS, FQNEAQ. CDR3 DNA: TGTGCCAGCAGCACTCGACAGGGGGCGGATGGCTACACCTTC. Translation: CASSTRQGADGYTF.

A few counts support this clone. The rearrangement links TRBV9 to TRBJ1-1, with D maybe TRBD1 (5 bases). CDR3 length equals 15 residues. Trimming cost V 2 bases and J 1 base, with 12 bases left between them. In germline, CDR1 is SGDLS, CDR2 YYNGEE. In DNA form, the CDR3 reads TGTGCCAGCAGCGTCCTCCCGGGGGGGAACACTGAAGCTTTCTTT. Residues: CASSVLPGGNTEAFF.

The CDR3 nucleotides are TGTGCCAGCAGCTTAATTTTGGGCACGGCCTTCCCCCATTTT. Translation: CASSLILGTAFPHF. This chain connects TRBV7-2 to TRBJ1-5; no firm D call. Germline CDR1 and CDR2: SGHTA and FQGNSA. Trimming pared 2 bases from V and 16 bases from J, leaving 21 bases between. CDR3 size: 14 residues. Full variable domain (missing parts from reference TRBV7-2 and TRBJ1-5): GAGVSQSPSNKVTEKGKDVELRCDPISGHTALYWYRQSLGQGLEFLIYFQGNSAPDKSGLPSDRFSAERTGGSVSTLTIQRTQQEDSAVYLCASSLILGTAFPHFGDGTRLSIL.

The chain links TRBV30 to TRBJ1-3, with 7 bases lining up with TRBD1. The CDR3 totals 18 residues. Trimming at V came to 0 bases and at J to 0 bases, leaving 11 bases not matched to a gene. Per germline, CDR1 GTSNPN and CDR2 SVGIG (reference sequence). CDR3 bases: TGTGCCTGGAGTGTGAGGCCGTCGGACAGGAGCTCTGGAAACACCATATATTTT. Protein sequence: CAWSVRPSDRSSGNTIYF. The full variable domain, completed using reference TRBV30 and TRBJ1-3, is SQTIHQWPATLVQPVGSPLSLECTVEGTSNPNLYWYRQAAGRGLQLLFYSVGIGQISSEVPQNLSASRPQDRQFILSSKKLLLSDSGFYLCAWSVRPSDRSSGNTIYFGEGSWLTVV.

J is TRBJ2-3 and V is TRBV5-4; the match to TRBD2 covers 10 bases. The CDR3 totals 15 residues. Trimming cost V 5 bases and J 4 bases; bases outside gene matches: 7. Germline V CDR1 and CDR2: SGHNT, YYREEE (reference sequence). CDR3 amino acids: CASSLAGGGADTQYF. The CDR3, as DNA: TGTGCCAGCAGTTTAGCGGGAGGAGGAGCAGATACGCAGTATTTT.

This clone is medium-sized. The rearrangement joins TRBV5-6 to TRBJ2-7; the D gene is possibly TRBD1 (7 bases). V lost 2 bases and J 4 bases, leaving 10 bases between the germline ends. The CDR3 has 13 residues. Germline CDR1 and CDR2: SGHDT and YYEEEE. The CDR3 sequence: CASSLQGRYEQYF. CDR3 sequence (DNA): TGTGCCAGCAGCTTACAGGGGAGGTACGAGCAGTACTTC. Combining the CDR3 with reference TRBV5-6 and TRBJ2-7 gives the whole variable domain DAGVTQSPTHLIKTRGQQVTLRCSPKSGHDTVSWYQQALGQGPQFIFQYYEEEERQRGNFPDRFSGHQFPNYSSELNVNALLLGDSALYLCASSLQGRYEQYFGPGTRLTVT.

This clone was observed a single time. The V gene is TRBV19, the J gene TRBJ1-1; TRBD1 matches 8 bases. The CDR3 has 13 amino acids. In germline, CDR1 is LNHDA, CDR2 SQIVND (reference sequence). Trimming took 9 bases from V and 3 from J; bases not matched to a gene: 6. CDR3 sequence: CARKTGEHTEAFF. DNA of the CDR3: TGTGCCAGAAAGACAGGGGAGCACACTGAAGCTTTCTTT.

This clone appeared once. The J gene is TRBJ2-7, the V gene TRBV6-5; TRBD2 agrees at 9 bases. Germline V CDR1 and CDR2: MNHEY, SVGAGI. V shed 7 bases and J 4 bases; nucleotides not matched to a gene: 5. This CDR3 contains 13 residues. The CDR3 here is CASKGLALYEQYF. The CDR3 DNA follows: TGTGCCAGCAAAGGACTAGCGTTGTACGAGCAGTACTTC.

In this sample, this clone turned up once. This chain joins TRBV7-9 and TRBJ1-3; D gene ambiguous. Germline V lookup: CDR1 SEHNR, CDR2 FQNEAQ (reference sequence). The CDR3 totals 14 residues. Deletions cut 6 bases from V and 0 bases from J, with 9 bases between. Written as DNA, the CDR3 is TGTGCCAGCAGTCAACAACCCTCTGGAAACACCATATATTTT. It codes for CASSQQPSGNTIYF.

The chain uses TRBV5-1 and TRBJ2-1, with 10 bases that match TRBD1. The CDR3 runs to 16 residues. Germline CDR1 reads SGHRS; CDR2 reads YFSETQ. V dropped 2 bases and J dropped 4; count of bases not matched to a gene: 6. The CDR3 spells CASSFGGTGVYNEQFF. CDR3 DNA: TGCGCCAGCAGCTTCGGTGGGACAGGGGTATACAATGAGCAGTTCTTC.

Only one count was recorded for this clone. The genes are TRBV27 and TRBJ2-7; D may be TRBD2 (6 bases). Germline loops: CDR1 MNHEY, CDR2 SMNVEV (reference sequence). This CDR3 spans 15 amino acids. The V and J ends lost 2 bases and 2 bases respectively, with 13 bases between them. CDR3 DNA sequence: TGTGCCAGCAGTTTAAGTATCGGCGGGACCTACGAGCAGTACTTC. Translated, it gives CASSLSIGGTYEQYF.

The chain employs TRBV5-1 and TRBJ2-5; a possible D gene is TRBD2 (5 bases). This CDR3 comprises 14 residues. V was clipped by 7 bases and J by 4 bases, with 17 bases between them. Germline values: CDR1 SGHRS, CDR2 YFSETQ. As DNA, the CDR3 is TGCGCCAGCGGGAGAGGGATGGCAGGAGAGACCCAGTACTTC. It specifies CASGRGMAGETQYF.

This rearrangement joins TRBV5-1 to TRBJ1-4; D gene uncertain. The CDR3 is made up of 13 amino acids. V dropped 2 bases and J dropped 6 bases, with 8 bases sitting between them. Germline-derived CDR1 and CDR2 are SGHRS and YFSETQ. CDR3 region: CASSLWTHEKLFF. The CDR3 DNA is TGCGCCAGCAGCTTATGGACTCATGAAAAACTGTTTTTT.

This chain joins TRBV12-5 and TRBJ2-1, with 8 bases that match TRBD2. The CDR3 extends over 17 amino acids. V lost 3 bases to trimming and J lost 4 bases; unmatched junction nucleotides: 11. Per germline, CDR1 LGHNT and CDR2 FRNRAP. In DNA form, the CDR3 reads TGTGCTAGTGGTTTTCTTTTAGCGGGGCGGGAATACAATGAGCAGTTCTTC. It is translated as CASGFLLAGREYNEQFF.

CDR3: CASKKRDGYTF. CDR3 sequence (DNA): TGTGCCAGCAAGAAGAGGGATGGCTACACCTTC. The rearrangement links TRBV6-4 to TRBJ1-2, with D uncertain. V lost 7 bases, J lost 6 bases, and 9 bases lay in between. Germline values: CDR1 MRHNA, CDR2 SNTAGT. The CDR3 consists of 11 residues.

V usage is TRBV5-8 and J usage is TRBJ1-2; tentatively, D is TRBD1 (6 bases). The germline gives CDR1 SGHTS, CDR2 YDEGEE. V was pared by 7 bases and J by 11 bases, with 6 bases between. The CDR3 extends over 8 amino acids. In nucleotides, the CDR3 is TGTGCCAGCGGACAGTACACCTTC. Protein: CASGQYTF.

This clone appeared a few times. The CDR3 nucleotides read TGCGCCAGCAGCTACACAGGGCGGGAGACTGAAGCTTTCTTT. It translates to CASSYTGRETEAFF. The chain couples TRBV5-1 to TRBJ1-1, with a weak D call TRBD1 (6 bases). The germline gives CDR1 SGHRS, CDR2 YFSETQ. The CDR3 totals 14 residues. The ends were cut back, 3 bases at V and 5 bases at J, with 14 bases in the middle.

The gene calls are TRBV11-2 and TRBJ2-4; 12 bases line up with TRBD2. V dropped 0 bases and J dropped 3; count of bases not matched to a gene: 12. The CDR3 consists of 20 residues. CDR1 is SGHAT, CDR2 FQNNGV, per germline. CDR3 nucleotides: TGTGCCAGCAGCTTAGAGAGTGGACTAGCGGGAATCGGCAGCAAAAACATTCAGTACTTC. It specifies CASSLESGLAGIGSKNIQYF.

V gene TRBV4-1 combines with J gene TRBJ1-2, with a weak D call TRBD1 (5 bases). Germline values: CDR1 MGHRA, CDR2 YSYEKL. The CDR3 is 13 amino acids. The V end lost 1 base, the J end lost 5 bases, and 8 bases lay between the germline ends. CDR3 residues: CASSQGGGYGYTF. The DNA for the CDR3 is TGCGCCAGCAGCCAAGGGGGGGGTTATGGCTACACCTTC.

The gene calls are TRBV28 and TRBJ1-1; the D gene is possibly TRBD1 (5 bases). V was trimmed by 6 bases and J by 6 bases, leaving 8 bases between them. Germline assignment: CDR1 MDHEN and CDR2 SYDVKM. The CDR3 extends over 11 amino acids. CDR3 residues: CASRWGAEAFF. The CDR3 nucleotides read TGTGCCAGCAGATGGGGGGCTGAAGCTTTCTTT.

This rearrangement joins TRBV19 to TRBJ2-2; possible D gene TRBD1, 5 bases. In germline, CDR1 is LNHDA, CDR2 SQIVND (reference sequence). Deletions cut 7 bases from V and 3 bases from J, with 12 bases between. The CDR3 has 14 residues. CDR3 residues: CASKKGRDTGELFF. Here the CDR3 DNA reads TGTGCCAGTAAAAAGGGGCGTGACACCGGGGAGCTGTTTTTT.